A few counts support the clone carrying this TCR beta chain. Its antigen is not known. These data are taken from a study of post-analysis software for immune sequencing data. In the study overall: Multiple sclerosis in the patients followed relapsing-remitting, secondary progressive and progressive-relapsing courses.

Libraries were made from TCR beta cDNA, and they carried unique molecular identifiers. From the PCR reads, TCRdb called clonotypes with MiXCR, one entry per CDR3 protein. The sample yields about 460,000 distinct CDR3 sequences, roughly 45% seen once. Study results and caveats: In patients, four to six TRBV segments were more frequent than in controls, with TRBV5-6, TRBV5-1 and TRBV20-1 among them. Comparison with controls showed significantly lower normalized Chao1 diversity in multiple sclerosis patients.

The J segment lost 2 bases and the V segment lost 4 bases, leaving 6 bases of the junction unmatched. This CDR3 region has 15 residues. Per germline, CDR1 SQVTM and CDR2 ANQGSEA. The specimen sequenced was blood. The source of this sequence is a girl under 18 with multiple sclerosis. The chain recombines TRBV29-1 with TRBJ2-3, with 10 bases lining up with TRBD2. The CDR3 nucleotides are TGCAGCGTTGGAGACAGCGGGAGGGTCACAGATACGCAGTATTTT. The encoded protein is CSVGDSGRVTDTQYF.